Reported below is one T cell receptor beta chain. The sample comes from a study of blood T cell repertoires in COVID-19. Germline CDR1 reads SGDLS; CDR2 reads YYNGEE. Trimming shortened V by 1 base and J by 3 bases, and 14 bases separated the two germline ends. CDR3 length: 15 amino acids. The table came from immunoSEQ multiplex PCR; TCRdb's copy has only in-frame clones and leaves some out. The table records 100,000 to 150,000 clones, approximately 68% of them present only once. Material: peripheral blood. V gene TRBV9 combines with J gene TRBJ2-7, with unresolved D. This clonotype originated in a woman in her 70s with acute or convalescent COVID-19. The chain's CDR3 is CASSVFRSSDYEQYF. CDR3 bases: TGTGCCAGCAGCGTATTCCGGAGTTCAGACTACGAGCAGTACTTC.